The 32 T cell receptor beta chains below were found in one sample sequenced in a study of blood T cell repertoires in COVID-19. This table comes from immunoSEQ multiplex PCR, and its TCRdb copy is limited to in-frame clones, with some not included. The repertoire has nearly 200,000 clones, 86% of them found once; the top ten carry 0.78%. Source material: peripheral blood. The source is a woman aged 70-85 years with acute or convalescent COVID-19.

CDR3 sequence reads: CSVRVTSGKGGPGTGELFF. CDR3 coding DNA: TGCAGCGTCCGGGTGACTAGCGGAAAAGGGGGGCCGGGCACCGGGGAGCTGTTTTTT. The genes are TRBV29-1 and TRBJ2-2; 9 nucleotides match TRBD2. CDR1 is SQVTM, CDR2 ANQGSEA, per germline. This CDR3 is 19 amino acids long. V trimming: 6 bases; J trimming: 4 bases; junction bases outside the gene matches: 21.

V and J are TRBV6-5 and TRBJ1-1; possible D gene TRBD1, 5 bases. The CDR3 spans 13 residues. Germline CDR1 MNHEY, CDR2 SVGAGI. V was cut by 2 bases and J by 4 bases, with 8 bases left in between. This chain's CDR3 is CASSYKRGTEAFF. CDR3 in DNA: TGTGCCAGCAGTTACAAAAGGGGCACTGAAGCTTTCTTT.

The chain recombines TRBV14 with TRBJ1-1, with D perhaps TRBD1 (5 bases). Trimming removed 3 bases at V and 0 bases at J, with 8 bases between. Per the germline V gene, CDR1 is SGHDN and CDR2 is FVKESK. The CDR3 totals 14 residues. The DNA of the CDR3 is TGTGCCAGCAGCCAGGGGCGGCTGAACACTGAAGCTTTCTTT. Translating it yields CASSQGRLNTEAFF.

The chain links TRBV3-1 (or the pseudogene TRBV3-2) to TRBJ1-6; D is uncertain. Germline lookup yields CDR1 LGHDT and CDR2 YNNKEL (reference sequence). The CDR3 is 13 residues long. V lost 0 bases and J lost 8, with 5 bases in between. The CDR3 reads CASSQDEYSPLHF. Here the CDR3 DNA reads TGTGCCAGCAGCCAAGACGAGTATTCACCCCTCCACTTT.

This clone is a singleton in its sample. The chain combines TRBV27 with TRBJ2-2; perhaps TRBD2 as D (5 bases). With 1 base removed from V and 6 bases from J, the gap between germline ends came to 24 bases. CDR1 and CDR2 (germline): MNHEY, SMNVEV (reference sequence). This CDR3 is built from 19 residues. In nucleotides, the CDR3 is TGTGCCAGCAGTTTATTATCCTTGTGGCCTAGCTCCCCACCCGGGGAGCTGTTTTTT. As protein: CASSLLSLWPSSPPGELFF.

The chain has TRBV3-1 (or the pseudogene TRBV3-2) and TRBJ1-2; TRBD1 agrees at 7 bases. The CDR3 runs to 14 residues. V was clipped by 2 bases and J by 2 bases; unmatched bases: 2. Per germline, CDR1 LGHDT and CDR2 YNNKEL (reference sequence). As DNA, the CDR3 is TGTGCCAGCAGCCAAAAACAGGGGAACTATGGCTACACCTTC. The encoded protein is CASSQKQGNYGYTF.

V usage is TRBV18 and J usage is TRBJ2-3; maybe TRBD2 (6 bases). The CDR3 totals 17 residues. Germline CDR1 is KGHSH and CDR2 is LQKENI. V was clipped by 3 bases and J by 2 bases, with 18 bases between them. CDR3 region: CASSPSPGAVHTDTQYF. In DNA form, the CDR3 reads TGTGCCAGCTCACCGAGCCCGGGAGCAGTTCACACAGATACGCAGTATTTT.

This chain joins TRBV28 and TRBJ2-1, with a possible D match to TRBD2 (6 bases). The CDR3 has 15 residues. V lost 6 bases and J lost 4, with 16 bases in between. Germline lookup yields CDR1 MDHEN and CDR2 SYDVKM. The CDR3 here is CASSGGGERYNEQFF. In DNA form, the CDR3 reads TGTGCCAGCAGCGGGGGAGGAGAAAGATACAATGAGCAGTTCTTC.

Only a few counts were recorded for this clone. The chain links TRBV11-2 to TRBJ2-7; the D gene is possibly TRBD1 (6 bases). Trimming shortened V by 5 bases and J by 3 bases, and 14 bases separated the two germline ends. Germline-derived CDR1 and CDR2 are SGHAT and FQNNGV. The length of the CDR3 is 14 residues. CDR3 nucleotides: TGTGCCAGCAGCCCCGCCGGGACAAACTACGAGCAGTACTTC. It is translated as CASSPAGTNYEQYF.

This rearrangement joins TRBV11-3 to TRBJ2-1, with D possibly TRBD2 on 5 matching bases. Germline V gives CDR1 SGHNT, CDR2 YENEEA. The CDR3 is 15 residues long. Trimming pared 5 bases from V and 6 bases from J, leaving 17 bases between. The CDR3 DNA follows: TGTGCCAGCAGCCCGAACCATGGACGGGGCAATGAGCAGTTCTTC. Its protein is CASSPNHGRGNEQFF. The full variable domain, in which reference TRBV11-3 and TRBJ2-1 provide the parts outside the CDR3, is EAGVVQSPRYKIIEKKQPVAFWCNPISGHNTLYWYLQNLGQGPELLIRYENEEAVDDSQLPKDRFSAERLKGVDSTLKIQPAELGDSAVYLCASSPNHGRGNEQFFGPGTRLTVL.

This clone was seen a single time. This chain uses TRBV28 with TRBJ2-2, with TRBD2 as a possible D gene (6 bases). The CDR3 length is 16 residues. Germline loops: CDR1 MDHEN, CDR2 SYDVKM. Between the trimmed V and J ends, which lost 2 bases and 1 base, there was a span of 11 bases. DNA of the CDR3: TGTGCCAGCAGTTTAGGGAGGCGGATGAACACCGGGGAGCTGTTTTTT. Protein sequence: CASSLGRRMNTGELFF.

This chain uses TRBV7-9 with TRBJ2-1; TRBD2 matches 14 bases. The junction had 10 bases not matched to a gene; V was cut back by 5 bases and J by 7 bases. There are 17 residues in the CDR3. Germline CDR1 reads SEHNR; CDR2 reads FQNEAQ (reference sequence). The CDR3 here is CASSVLGLAGAPNEQFF. In nucleotides, the CDR3 is TGTGCCAGCAGCGTATTGGGACTAGCGGGAGCCCCTAATGAGCAGTTCTTC.

The V call is TRBV25-1, the J call TRBJ1-6; D is perhaps TRBD1 (6 bases). V dropped 5 bases and J dropped 8 bases, with 10 bases sitting between them. Germline loops: CDR1 MGHDK, CDR2 SYGVNS. CDR3 length: 13 amino acids. CDR3 in amino acids: CASSPQGYSPLHF. In DNA, the CDR3 is TGTGCCAGCAGTCCACAGGGATATTCACCCCTCCACTTT. Combining the CDR3 with reference TRBV25-1 and TRBJ1-6 gives the whole variable domain EADIYQTPRYLVIGTGKKITLECSQTMGHDKMYWYQQDPGMELHLIHYSYGVNSTEKGDLSSESTVSRIRTEHFPLTLESARPSHTSQYLCASSPQGYSPLHFGNGTRLTVT.

J is TRBJ1-2 and V is TRBV19; perhaps TRBD1 as D (5 bases). The CDR3 is 14 amino acids. Germline CDR1 and CDR2: LNHDA and SQIVND (reference sequence). Trimming took off 4 bases at V and 6 bases at J, with 15 bases between the two ends. The CDR3 DNA reads as TGTGCCAGTAGTACCCTAGACAGTTTCGATGGCTACACCTTC. As protein: CASSTLDSFDGYTF.

The V gene is TRBV2, the J gene TRBJ1-4; a possible D gene is TRBD1 (5 bases). Trimming removed 6 bases at V and 11 bases at J, with 16 bases between. There are 13 residues in the CDR3. The V gene's germline CDR1 is SNHLY and CDR2 FYNNEI. CDR3 amino acids: CASSPLNRPKLFF. For the CDR3, the DNA is TGTGCCAGCAGCCCCCTTAACAGGCCTAAACTGTTTTTT. Drawing the rest from reference TRBV2 and TRBJ1-4, the complete variable domain is EPEVTQTPSHQVTQMGQEVILRCVPISNHLYFYWYRQILGQKVEFLVSFYNNEISEKSEIFDDQFSVERPDGSNFTLKIRSTKLEDSAMYFCASSPLNRPKLFFGSGTQLSVL.

V is TRBV12-3 or TRBV12-4 and J is TRBJ1-5, with 7 bases fitting TRBD1. CDR3 size: 13 residues. V gave up 6 bases and J gave up 6 bases; unmatched junction bases: 5. The CDR3 coding sequence is TGTGCCAGCAGAACAGGGGTAGCTCAGCCCCAGCATTTT. Protein: CASRTGVAQPQHF.

This clone turned up a few times. J is TRBJ2-3 and V is TRBV4-3; 12 nucleotides line up with TRBD2. This CDR3 is built from 15 residues. Germline V gene sequence: CDR1 LGHNA, CDR2 YSLEER. Trimming took 5 bases from V and 3 from J; bases not matched to a gene: 3. The CDR3 DNA reads TGCGCCAGCAGCTTAGGACTAGCGGGGACAGATACGCAGTATTTT. Translating gives CASSLGLAGTDTQYF.

The chain is built from TRBV6-1 and TRBJ1-1, with a tentative D call TRBD1 (6 bases). Per the germline V gene, CDR1 is MNHNS and CDR2 is SASEGT. V gave up 1 base and J gave up 1 base, with 19 bases separating them. The CDR3 covers 18 residues. Here the CDR3 DNA reads TGTGCCAGCAGTGAAGGGGGAGGGACACTCCAAGGGAACACTGAAGCTTTCTTT. This codes for CASSEGGGTLQGNTEAFF.

This chain joins TRBV19 and TRBJ1-1, with 8 nucleotides matching TRBD1. V lost 4 bases to trimming and J lost 2 bases; unmatched junction nucleotides: 6. This CDR3 spans 15 amino acids. Germline V gives CDR1 LNHDA, CDR2 SQIVND (reference sequence). CDR3 nucleotide sequence: TGTGCCAGTAGTAAGGACAGGGCCCCAAACACTGAAGCTTTCTTT. This gives the protein CASSKDRAPNTEAFF.

The genes are TRBV4-2 and TRBJ1-6; perhaps TRBD1 as D (5 bases). The CDR3 spans 15 residues. Germline CDR1 reads LGHNA; CDR2 reads YNFKEQ. Trimming cost V 2 bases and J 3 bases, with 8 bases left between them. The CDR3 protein is CASSQTTGYNSPLHF. In DNA form, the CDR3 reads TGTGCCAGCAGCCAAACAACAGGCTATAATTCACCCCTCCACTTT.

This clone was seen only a few times. The chain couples TRBV6-5 to TRBJ1-2, with TRBD1 matching over 9 bases. J gave up 8 bases and V 0 bases, and 10 bases lay outside the gene matches. This CDR3 has 16 residues. The germline V gene encodes CDR1 MNHEY and CDR2 SVGAGI. This CDR3 reads CASSYSKIRQGDGYTF. CDR3 in DNA: TGTGCCAGCAGTTACTCGAAAATACGACAGGGGGACGGCTACACCTTC.

The chain is built from TRBV28 and TRBJ1-2; 10 nucleotides align to TRBD1. The ends lost 6 bases at V and 4 bases at J; junction bases unmatched: 17. The CDR3 loop spans 18 amino acids. CDR1 is MDHEN and CDR2 is SYDVKM in the germline V gene. CDR3 bases: TGTGCCAGCAGAAGAACCGGGACAGGGGCGATCGTCGGCTATGGCTACACCTTC. Translation: CASRRTGTGAIVGYGYTF.

The V call is TRBV7-2, the J call TRBJ1-4; D is undetermined. Trimming took off 2 bases at V and 7 bases at J, with 11 bases between the two ends. Germline CDR1 reads SGHTA; CDR2 reads FQGNSA. The CDR3 is 14 residues long. CDR3 protein: CASSLSSVGEKLFF. CDR3 DNA: TGTGCCAGCAGCTTAAGTAGTGTTGGTGAAAAACTGTTTTTT.

The chain uses TRBV7-3 and TRBJ2-2, with 7 bases that match TRBD1. Per germline, CDR1 SGHTA and CDR2 FQGTGA. The CDR3 is made up of 16 amino acids. The J segment lost 1 base and the V segment lost 6 bases, leaving 8 bases of the junction unmatched. CDR3 in DNA: TGTGCCAGCAGAAAGCGAGGGGGCGGGAACACCGGGGAGCTGTTTTTT. Its protein is CASRKRGGGNTGELFF.

This chain joins TRBV5-1 and TRBJ1-1; no firm D call. Germline CDR1 is SGHRS and CDR2 is YFSETQ. Deletions cut 0 bases from V and 1 base from J, with 13 bases between. The CDR3 is 16 residues long. CDR3 region: CASSLGGSGRNTEAFF. The CDR3 nucleotides read TGCGCCAGCAGCTTGGGAGGGTCGGGGAGGAACACTGAAGCTTTCTTT.

Written as DNA, the CDR3 is TGTGCCAGCTCACCTCGGACTGGGGACACAGATACGCAGTATTTT. The encoded protein is CASSPRTGDTDTQYF. The chain carries TRBV18 and TRBJ2-3, with D possibly TRBD2 on 5 matching bases. The CDR3 has 15 residues. The V gene's germline CDR1 is KGHSH and CDR2 LQKENI. The V and J ends lost 3 bases and 2 bases respectively, with 12 bases between them.

V is TRBV6-5 and J is TRBJ2-3; D gene uncertain. Germline V gives CDR1 MNHEY, CDR2 SVGAGI. The CDR3 totals 14 residues. V was shortened by 2 bases and J by 2 bases, with 8 bases between the two germline ends. CDR3: CASSYGDNTDTQYF. Here the CDR3 DNA reads TGTGCCAGCAGTTACGGCGACAACACAGATACGCAGTATTTT.

The V call is TRBV24-1, the J call TRBJ1-1; tentatively, D is TRBD1 (5 bases). The CDR3 loop spans 14 amino acids. Germline V lookup: CDR1 KGHDR, CDR2 SFDVKD. V lost 10 bases to trimming and J lost 0 bases, with 14 bases between them. In DNA, the CDR3 is TGTGCCACTCAAACGGGGACTATGAACACTGAAGCTTTCTTT. Translating gives CATQTGTMNTEAFF.

The chain employs TRBV10-3 and TRBJ2-1; 7 positions agree with TRBD1. V lost 6 bases to trimming and J lost 6 bases; unmatched junction nucleotides: 11. Germline-derived CDR1 and CDR2 are ENHRY and SYGVKD. The CDR3 is 15 residues long. The CDR3 DNA sequence: TGTGCCATCAGCCCGGGACAGCCGACCGGCAATGAGCAGTTCTTC. This codes for CAISPGQPTGNEQFF.

The rearrangement uses TRBV18 and TRBJ1-4; D perhaps matches TRBD1 (5 bases). The germline CDR1 and CDR2 sequences are KGHSH and LQKENI. V was shortened by 5 bases and J by 8 bases, with 15 bases between the two germline ends. This CDR3 spans 14 amino acids. CDR3 in amino acids: CASSSSTEREKLFF. The DNA for the CDR3 is TGTGCCAGCTCAAGCTCGACAGAACGCGAAAAACTGTTTTTT.

V and J are TRBV10-2 and TRBJ2-5; D perhaps matches TRBD1 (6 bases). Trimming left V 0 bases short and J 5 bases short, with 10 bases between. Germline CDR1 reads WSHSY; CDR2 reads SAAADI. The CDR3 has 14 residues. The CDR3 coding sequence is TGCGCCAGCAGTGAGTCAGGGGGTTTCGAGACCCAGTACTTC. Residues: CASSESGGFETQYF.

This chain links TRBV27 with TRBJ2-2; D unresolved. Germline loops: CDR1 MNHEY, CDR2 SMNVEV (reference sequence). Trimming took 6 bases from V and 0 from J, leaving 14 bases between them. The CDR3 has 16 amino acids. The CDR3 is CASRPQALANTGELFF. CDR3 in DNA: TGTGCCAGCAGACCCCAAGCCCTAGCGAACACCGGGGAGCTGTTTTTT.